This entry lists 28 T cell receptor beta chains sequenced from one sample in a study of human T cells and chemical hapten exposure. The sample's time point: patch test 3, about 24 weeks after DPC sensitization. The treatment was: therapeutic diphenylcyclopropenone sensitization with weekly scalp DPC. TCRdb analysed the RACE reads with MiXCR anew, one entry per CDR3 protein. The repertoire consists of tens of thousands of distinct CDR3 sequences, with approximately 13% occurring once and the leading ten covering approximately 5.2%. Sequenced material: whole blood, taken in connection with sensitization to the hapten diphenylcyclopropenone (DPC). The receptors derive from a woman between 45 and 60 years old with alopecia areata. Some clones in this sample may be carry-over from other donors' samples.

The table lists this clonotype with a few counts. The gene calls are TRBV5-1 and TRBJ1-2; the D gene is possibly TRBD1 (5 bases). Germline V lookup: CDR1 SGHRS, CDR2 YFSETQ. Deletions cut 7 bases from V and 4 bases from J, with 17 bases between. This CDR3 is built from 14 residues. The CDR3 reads CASGTGESLYGYTF. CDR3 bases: TGCGCCAGCGGGACCGGTGAAAGCCTCTATGGCTACACCTTC. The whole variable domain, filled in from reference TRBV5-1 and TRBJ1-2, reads KAGVTQTPRYLIKTRGQQVTLSCSPISGHRSVSWYQQTPGQGLQFLFEYFSETQRNKGNFPGRFSGRQFSNSRSEMNVSTLELGDSALYLCASGTGESLYGYTFGSGTRLTVV.

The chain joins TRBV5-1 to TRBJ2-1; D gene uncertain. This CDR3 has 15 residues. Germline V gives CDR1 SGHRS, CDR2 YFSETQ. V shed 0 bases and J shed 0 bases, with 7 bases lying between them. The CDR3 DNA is TGCGCCAGCAGCTTGGGACTGAACTCCTACAATGAGCAGTTCTTC. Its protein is CASSLGLNSYNEQFF.

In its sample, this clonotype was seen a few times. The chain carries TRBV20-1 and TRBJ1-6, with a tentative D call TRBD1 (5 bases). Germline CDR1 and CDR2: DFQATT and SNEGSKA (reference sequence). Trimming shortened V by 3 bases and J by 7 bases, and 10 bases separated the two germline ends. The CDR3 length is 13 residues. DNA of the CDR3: TGCAGTGCTAGGGGGACGGGGAATTCACCCCTCCACTTT. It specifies CSARGTGNSPLHF.

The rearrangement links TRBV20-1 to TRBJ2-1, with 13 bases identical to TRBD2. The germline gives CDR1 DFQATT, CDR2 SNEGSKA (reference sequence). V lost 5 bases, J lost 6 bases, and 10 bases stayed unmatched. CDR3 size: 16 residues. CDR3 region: CSAATPLAGGVNEQFF. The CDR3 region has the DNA TGCAGTGCTGCCACCCCACTAGCGGGAGGGGTCAATGAGCAGTTCTTC.

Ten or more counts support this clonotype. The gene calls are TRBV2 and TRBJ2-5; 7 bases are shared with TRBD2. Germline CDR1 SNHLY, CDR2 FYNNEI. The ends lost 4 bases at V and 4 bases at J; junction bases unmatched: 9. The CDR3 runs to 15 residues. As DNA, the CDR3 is TGTGCCAGCAGTGCGAGCGGGATGTTAGGAGAGACCCAGTACTTC. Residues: CASSASGMLGETQYF.

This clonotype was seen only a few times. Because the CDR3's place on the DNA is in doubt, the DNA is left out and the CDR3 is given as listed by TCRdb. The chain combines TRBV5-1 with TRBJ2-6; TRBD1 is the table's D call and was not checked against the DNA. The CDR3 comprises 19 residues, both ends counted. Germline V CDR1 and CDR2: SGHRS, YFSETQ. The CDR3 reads CASSLQRGTMVSGANVLTF.

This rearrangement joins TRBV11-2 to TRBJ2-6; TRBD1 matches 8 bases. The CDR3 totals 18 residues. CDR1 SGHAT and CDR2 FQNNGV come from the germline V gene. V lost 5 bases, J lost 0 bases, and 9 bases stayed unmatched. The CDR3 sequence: CASSTGQGPLSGANVLTF. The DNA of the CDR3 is TGTGCCAGCAGCACCGGACAGGGACCCCTCTCTGGGGCCAACGTCCTGACTTTC.

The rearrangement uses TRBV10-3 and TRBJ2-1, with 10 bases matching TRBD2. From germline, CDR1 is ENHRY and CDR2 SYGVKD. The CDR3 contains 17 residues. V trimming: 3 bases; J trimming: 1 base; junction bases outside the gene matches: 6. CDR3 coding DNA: TGTGCCATCAGTGACCAAGCGGGAGGGTCGTCCTACAATGAGCAGTTCTTC. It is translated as CAISDQAGGSSYNEQFF.

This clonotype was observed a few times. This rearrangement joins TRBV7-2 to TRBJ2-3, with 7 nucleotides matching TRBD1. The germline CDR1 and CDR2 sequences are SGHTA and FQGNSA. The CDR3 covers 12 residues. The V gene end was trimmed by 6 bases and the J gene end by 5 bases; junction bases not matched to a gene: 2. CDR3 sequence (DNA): TGTGCCAGCAGTACAGGGGTAGATACGCAGTATTTT. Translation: CASSTGVDTQYF.

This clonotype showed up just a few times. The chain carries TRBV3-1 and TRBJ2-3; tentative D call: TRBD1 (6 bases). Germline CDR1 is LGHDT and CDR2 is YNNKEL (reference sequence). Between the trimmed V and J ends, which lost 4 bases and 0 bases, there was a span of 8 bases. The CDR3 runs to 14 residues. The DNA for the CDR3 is TGTGCCAGCAGCCGGGGGCTCAGCACAGATACGCAGTATTTT. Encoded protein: CASSRGLSTDTQYF.

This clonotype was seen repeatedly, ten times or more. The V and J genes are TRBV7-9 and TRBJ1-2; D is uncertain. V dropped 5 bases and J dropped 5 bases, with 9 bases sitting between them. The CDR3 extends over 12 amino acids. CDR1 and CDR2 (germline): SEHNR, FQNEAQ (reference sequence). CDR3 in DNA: TGTGCCAGCAGCCCGGCCGGTTATGGCTACACCTTC. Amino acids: CASSPAGYGYTF.

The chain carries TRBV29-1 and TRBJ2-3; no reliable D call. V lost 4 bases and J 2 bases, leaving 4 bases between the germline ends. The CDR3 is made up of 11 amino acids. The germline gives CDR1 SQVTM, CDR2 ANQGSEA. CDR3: CSVGPTDTQYF. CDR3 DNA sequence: TGCAGCGTTGGCCCCACAGATACGCAGTATTTT.

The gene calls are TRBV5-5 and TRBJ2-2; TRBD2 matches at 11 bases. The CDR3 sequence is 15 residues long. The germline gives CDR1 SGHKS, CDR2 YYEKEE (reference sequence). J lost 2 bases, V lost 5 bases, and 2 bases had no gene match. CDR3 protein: CASRLAGDNTGELFF. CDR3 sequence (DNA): TGTGCCAGCAGACTAGCGGGAGACAACACCGGGGAGCTGTTTTTT.

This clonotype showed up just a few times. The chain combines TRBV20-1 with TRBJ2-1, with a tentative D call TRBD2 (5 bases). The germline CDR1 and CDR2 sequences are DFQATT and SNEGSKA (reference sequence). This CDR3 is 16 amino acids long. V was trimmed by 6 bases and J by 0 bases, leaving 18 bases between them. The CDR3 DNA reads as TGCAGTGCCGAGAAGCCTAGCAGTAGCTCCTACAATGAGCAGTTCTTC. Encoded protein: CSAEKPSSSSYNEQFF.

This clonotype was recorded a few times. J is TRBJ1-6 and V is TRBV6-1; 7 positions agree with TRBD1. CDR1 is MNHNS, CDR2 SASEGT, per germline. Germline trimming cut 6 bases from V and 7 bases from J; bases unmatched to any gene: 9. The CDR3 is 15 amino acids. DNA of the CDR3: TGTGCCAGCAGAGGGGGCACAGGGGCAAATTCACCCCTCCACTTT. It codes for CASRGGTGANSPLHF.

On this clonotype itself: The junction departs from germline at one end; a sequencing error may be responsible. CDR3 sequence reads: CASSSRLAGTYYEQFF. CDR3 bases: TGTGCCAGCAGTTCTCGACTAGCGGGGACCTACTATGAGCAGTTCTTC. The chain has TRBV12-3 or TRBV12-4 and TRBJ2-1, with 11 bases identical to TRBD2. The CDR3 sequence is 16 residues long.

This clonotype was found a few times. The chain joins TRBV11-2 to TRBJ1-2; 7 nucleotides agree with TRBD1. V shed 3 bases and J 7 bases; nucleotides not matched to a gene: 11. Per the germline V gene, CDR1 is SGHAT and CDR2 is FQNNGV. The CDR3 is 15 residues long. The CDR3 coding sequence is TGTGCCAGCAGCTTTTCCCAAGGACAGGTCGGTGGCTACACCTTC. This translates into CASSFSQGQVGGYTF.

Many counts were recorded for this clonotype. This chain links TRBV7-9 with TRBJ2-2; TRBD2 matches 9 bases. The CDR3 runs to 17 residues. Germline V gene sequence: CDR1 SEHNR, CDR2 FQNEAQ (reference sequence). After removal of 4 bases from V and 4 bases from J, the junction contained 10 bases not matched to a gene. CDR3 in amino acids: CASSSTSVTSGTGELFF. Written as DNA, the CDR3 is TGTGCCAGCAGCTCGACCTCGGTGACTAGCGGCACCGGGGAGCTGTTTTTT. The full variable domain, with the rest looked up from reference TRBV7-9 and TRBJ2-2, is DTGVSQNPRHKITKRGQNVTFRCDPISEHNRLYWYRQTLGQGPEFLTYFQNEAQLEKSRLLSDRFSAERPKGSFSTLEIQRTEQGDSAMYLCASSSTSVTSGTGELFFGEGSRLTVL.

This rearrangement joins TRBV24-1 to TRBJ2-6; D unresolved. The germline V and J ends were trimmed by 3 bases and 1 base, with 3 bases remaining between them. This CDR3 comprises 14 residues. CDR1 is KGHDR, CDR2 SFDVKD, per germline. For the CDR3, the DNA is TGTGCCACCAGTGATGATTCTGGGGCCAACGTCCTGACTTTC. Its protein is CATSDDSGANVLTF.

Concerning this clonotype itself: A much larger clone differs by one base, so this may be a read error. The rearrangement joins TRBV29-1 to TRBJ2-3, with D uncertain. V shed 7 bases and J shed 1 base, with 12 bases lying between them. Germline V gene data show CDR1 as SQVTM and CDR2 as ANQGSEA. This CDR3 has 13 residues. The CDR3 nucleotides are TGCAGCGATTCCTTCGTGGGCACAGATACGCAGTATTTT. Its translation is CSDSFVGTDTQYF.

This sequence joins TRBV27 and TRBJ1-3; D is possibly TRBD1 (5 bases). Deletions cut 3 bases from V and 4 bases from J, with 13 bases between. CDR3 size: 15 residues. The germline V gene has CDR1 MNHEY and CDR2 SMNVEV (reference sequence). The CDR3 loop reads CASSLGGSRGNTIYF. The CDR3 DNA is TGTGCCAGCAGTTTGGGGGGTTCGAGAGGAAACACCATATATTTT.

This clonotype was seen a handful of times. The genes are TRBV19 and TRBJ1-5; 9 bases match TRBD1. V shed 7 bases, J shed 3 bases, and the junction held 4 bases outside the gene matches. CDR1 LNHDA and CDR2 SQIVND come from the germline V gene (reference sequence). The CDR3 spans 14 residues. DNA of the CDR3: TGTGCCAGTACTGGACAGGGGATCAATCAGCCCCAGCATTTT. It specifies CASTGQGINQPQHF.

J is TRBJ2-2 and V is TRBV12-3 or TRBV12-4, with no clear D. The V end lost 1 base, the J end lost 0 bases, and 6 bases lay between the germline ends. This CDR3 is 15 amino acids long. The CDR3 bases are TGTGCCAGCAGTTTAGGCCCCACGAACACCGGGGAGCTGTTTTTT. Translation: CASSLGPTNTGELFF.

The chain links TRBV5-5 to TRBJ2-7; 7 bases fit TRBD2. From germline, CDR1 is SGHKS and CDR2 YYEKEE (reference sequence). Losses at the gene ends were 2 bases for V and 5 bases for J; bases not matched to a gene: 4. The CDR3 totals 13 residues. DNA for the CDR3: TGTGCCAGCAGCTTCGGGGGGTTTGACGAGCAGTACTTC. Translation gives CASSFGGFDEQYF.

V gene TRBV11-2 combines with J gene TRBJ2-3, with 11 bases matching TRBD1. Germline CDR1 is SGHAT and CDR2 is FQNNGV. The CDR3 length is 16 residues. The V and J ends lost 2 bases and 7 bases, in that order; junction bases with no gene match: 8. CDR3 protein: CASSLLLGTGGNTQYF. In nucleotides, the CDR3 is TGTGCCAGCAGCTTACTCCTCGGGACAGGGGGAAATACGCAGTATTTT.

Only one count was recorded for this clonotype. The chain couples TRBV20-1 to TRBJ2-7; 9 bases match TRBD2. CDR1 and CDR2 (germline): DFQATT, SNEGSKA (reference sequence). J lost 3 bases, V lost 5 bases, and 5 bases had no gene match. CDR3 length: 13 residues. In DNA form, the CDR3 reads TGCAGTGCTCCGACTAGCGGACACTACGAGCAGTACTTC. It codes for CSAPTSGHYEQYF.

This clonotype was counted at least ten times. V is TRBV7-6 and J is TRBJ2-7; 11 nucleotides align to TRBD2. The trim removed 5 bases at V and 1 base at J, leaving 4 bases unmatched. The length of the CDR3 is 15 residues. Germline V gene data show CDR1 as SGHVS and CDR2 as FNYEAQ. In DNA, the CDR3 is TGTGCCAGCAGCACCCGGACTAGCGGGTCCTACGAGCAGTACTTC. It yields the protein CASSTRTSGSYEQYF.

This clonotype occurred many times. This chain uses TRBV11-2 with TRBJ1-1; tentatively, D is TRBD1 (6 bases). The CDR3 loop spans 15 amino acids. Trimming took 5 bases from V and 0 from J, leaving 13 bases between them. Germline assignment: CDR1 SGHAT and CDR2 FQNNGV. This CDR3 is CASSPGQRMNTEAFF. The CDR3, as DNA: TGTGCCAGCAGCCCTGGACAGCGGATGAACACTGAAGCTTTCTTT.